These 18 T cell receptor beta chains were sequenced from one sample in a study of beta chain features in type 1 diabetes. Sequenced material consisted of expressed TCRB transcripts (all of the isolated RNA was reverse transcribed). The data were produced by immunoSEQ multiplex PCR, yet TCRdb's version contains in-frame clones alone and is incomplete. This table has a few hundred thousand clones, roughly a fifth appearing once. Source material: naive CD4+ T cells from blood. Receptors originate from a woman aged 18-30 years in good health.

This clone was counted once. The CDR3 region is CASSSSVTSTDTQYF. DNA of the CDR3: TGTGCCAGCAGTTCTAGCGTGACTAGCACAGATACGCAGTATTTT. The chain uses TRBV11-2 and TRBJ2-3; possible D gene TRBD2, 6 bases. The ends were cut back, 6 bases at V and 0 bases at J, with 13 bases in the middle. This CDR3 is 15 amino acids long. Germline CDR1 reads SGHAT; CDR2 reads FQNNGV.

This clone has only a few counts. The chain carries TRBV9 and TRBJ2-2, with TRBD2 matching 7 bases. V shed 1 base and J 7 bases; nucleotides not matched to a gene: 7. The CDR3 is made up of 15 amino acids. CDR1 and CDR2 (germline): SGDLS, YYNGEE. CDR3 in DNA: TGTGCCAGCAGCGTAATTACTAGCGATCTCGGGGAGCTGTTTTTT. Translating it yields CASSVITSDLGELFF.

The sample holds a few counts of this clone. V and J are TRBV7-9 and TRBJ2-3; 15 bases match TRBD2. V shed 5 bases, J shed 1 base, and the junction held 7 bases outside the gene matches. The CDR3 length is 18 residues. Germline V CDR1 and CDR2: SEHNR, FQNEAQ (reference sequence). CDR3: CASSPGLAGGSRTDTQYF. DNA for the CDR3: TGTGCCAGCAGCCCCGGACTAGCGGGGGGGTCTCGCACAGATACGCAGTATTTT.

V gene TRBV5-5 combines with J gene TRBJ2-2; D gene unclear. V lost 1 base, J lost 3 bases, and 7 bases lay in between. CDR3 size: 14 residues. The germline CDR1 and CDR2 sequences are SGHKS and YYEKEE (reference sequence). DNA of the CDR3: TGTGCCAGCAGCTTGACCGCGGACACCGGGGAGCTGTTTTTT. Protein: CASSLTADTGELFF.

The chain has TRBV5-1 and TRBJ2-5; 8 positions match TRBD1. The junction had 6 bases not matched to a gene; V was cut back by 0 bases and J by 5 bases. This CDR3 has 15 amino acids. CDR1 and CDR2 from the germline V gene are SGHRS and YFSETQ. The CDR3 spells CASSLAIRTGETQYF. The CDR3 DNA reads TGCGCCAGCAGCTTGGCCATCCGGACAGGGGAGACCCAGTACTTC.

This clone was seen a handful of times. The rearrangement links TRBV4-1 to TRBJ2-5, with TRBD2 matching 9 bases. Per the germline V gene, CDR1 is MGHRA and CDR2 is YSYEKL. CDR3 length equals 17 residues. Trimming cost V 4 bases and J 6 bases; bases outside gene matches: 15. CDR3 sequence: CASSPKEPVAGDQTQYF. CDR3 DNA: TGCGCCAGCAGCCCTAAGGAACCTGTAGCGGGAGATCAGACCCAGTACTTC.

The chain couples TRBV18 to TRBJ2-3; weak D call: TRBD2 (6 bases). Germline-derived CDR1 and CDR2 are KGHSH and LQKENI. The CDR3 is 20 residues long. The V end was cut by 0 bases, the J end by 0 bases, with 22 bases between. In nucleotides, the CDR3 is TGTGCCAGCTCACCACCGTCCCAACTTCAGCCAGGGACTAGCACAGATACGCAGTATTTT. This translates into CASSPPSQLQPGTSTDTQYF.

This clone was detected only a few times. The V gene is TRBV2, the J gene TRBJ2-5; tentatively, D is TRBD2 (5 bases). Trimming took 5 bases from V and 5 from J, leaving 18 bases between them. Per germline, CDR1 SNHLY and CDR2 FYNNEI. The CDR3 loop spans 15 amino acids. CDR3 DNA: TGTGCCAGCAGTCGGGGAGACTTCTTCGAGGAGACCCAGTACTTC. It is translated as CASSRGDFFEETQYF.

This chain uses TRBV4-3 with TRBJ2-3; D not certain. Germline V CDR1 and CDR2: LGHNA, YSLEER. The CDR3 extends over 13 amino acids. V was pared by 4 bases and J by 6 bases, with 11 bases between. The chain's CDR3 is CASSRIVEDTQYF. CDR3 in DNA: TGCGCCAGCAGCCGCATAGTGGAGGATACGCAGTATTTT.

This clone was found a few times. The CDR3 nucleotides read TGCAGCGCTGGTCGGTCTAGCACAGATACGCAGTATTTT. Translating it yields CSAGRSSTDTQYF. The V call is TRBV29-1, the J call TRBJ2-3; D is uncertain. The CDR3 loop spans 13 amino acids. V lost 7 bases, J lost 0 bases, and 11 bases lay in between. The germline gives CDR1 SQVTM, CDR2 ANQGSEA.

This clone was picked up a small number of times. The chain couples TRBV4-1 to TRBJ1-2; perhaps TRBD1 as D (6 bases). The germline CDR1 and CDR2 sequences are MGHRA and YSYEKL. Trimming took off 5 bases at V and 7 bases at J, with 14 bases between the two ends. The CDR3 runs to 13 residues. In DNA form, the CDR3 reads TGCGCCAGCAGCGCAACAGGGTGGGGTGGCTACACCTTC. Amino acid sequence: CASSATGWGGYTF.

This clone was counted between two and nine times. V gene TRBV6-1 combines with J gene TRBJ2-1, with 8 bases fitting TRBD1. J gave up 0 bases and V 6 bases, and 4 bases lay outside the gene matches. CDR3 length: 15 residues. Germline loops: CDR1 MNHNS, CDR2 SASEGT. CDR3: CASRRQGSSYNEQFF. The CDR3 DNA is TGTGCCAGCAGGCGACAGGGGTCCTCCTACAATGAGCAGTTCTTC.

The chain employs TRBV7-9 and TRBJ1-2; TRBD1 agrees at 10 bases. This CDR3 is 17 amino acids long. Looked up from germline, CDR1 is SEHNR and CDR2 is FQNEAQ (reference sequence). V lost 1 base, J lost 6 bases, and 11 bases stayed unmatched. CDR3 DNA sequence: TGTGCCAGCAGCTTAGGACGGGCTGGACAGGGGGAGCATGGCTACACCTTC. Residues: CASSLGRAGQGEHGYTF.

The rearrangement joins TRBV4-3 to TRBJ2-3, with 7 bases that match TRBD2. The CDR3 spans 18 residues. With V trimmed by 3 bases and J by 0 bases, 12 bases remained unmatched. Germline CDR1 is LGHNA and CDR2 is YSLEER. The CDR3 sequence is CASSQDAGTITSTDTQYF. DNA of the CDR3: TGCGCCAGCAGCCAGGACGCCGGGACTATAACTAGCACAGATACGCAGTATTTT.

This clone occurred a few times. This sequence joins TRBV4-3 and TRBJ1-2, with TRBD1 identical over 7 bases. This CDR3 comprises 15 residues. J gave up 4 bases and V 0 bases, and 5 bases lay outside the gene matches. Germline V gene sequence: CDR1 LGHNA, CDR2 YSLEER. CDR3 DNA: TGCGCCAGCAGCCAAGATCAGGGGGGCTTCTATGGCTACACCTTC. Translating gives CASSQDQGGFYGYTF.

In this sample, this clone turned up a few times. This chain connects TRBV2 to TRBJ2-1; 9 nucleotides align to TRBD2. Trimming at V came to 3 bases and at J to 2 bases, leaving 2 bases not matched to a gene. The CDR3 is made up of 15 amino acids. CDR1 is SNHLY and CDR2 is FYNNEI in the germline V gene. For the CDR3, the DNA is TGTGCCAGCAGTGAGCGGACTAGCGCCTACAATGAGCAGTTCTTC. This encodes CASSERTSAYNEQFF.

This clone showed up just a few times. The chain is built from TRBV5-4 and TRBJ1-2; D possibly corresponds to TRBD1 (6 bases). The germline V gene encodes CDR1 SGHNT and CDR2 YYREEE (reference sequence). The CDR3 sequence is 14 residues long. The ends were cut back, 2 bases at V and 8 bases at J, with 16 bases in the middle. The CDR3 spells CASSLKGQLRGYTF. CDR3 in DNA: TGTGCCAGCAGCTTAAAAGGACAGCTTCGGGGCTACACCTTC.

The CDR3 DNA sequence: TGCGCCAGCAGCCAAGTTGTGGCGGGGGCTAGCACAGATACGCAGTATTTT. Its protein product is CASSQVVAGASTDTQYF. V and J are TRBV4-3 and TRBJ2-3, with a tentative D call TRBD2 (7 bases). V lost 1 base to trimming and J lost 0 bases, with 14 bases between them. The CDR3 is made up of 17 amino acids. Germline CDR1 and CDR2: LGHNA and YSLEER.